This T cell receptor (beta chain) is drawn from a study of blood T cell repertoires in COVID-19 (dated by TCRdb to 2018 to 2020). Context from the whole study: Samples from collaborators originated in the United States, Italy and Spain and spanned both the acute and convalescent phases of COVID-19. The repertoires were made available in a free public database intended to serve as a resource for research on the immune response to SARS-CoV-2. HLA class I and class II types, where available, came from metadata supplied by the sample provider rather than from assay-based typing. The material from the prospective study consisted of cDNA or gDNA derived from T cells, B-cell-depleted T cells, or PBMCs. A de-identified subject ID, COVID-19 status, age in years and sex were almost always included in the sample metadata. Subjects who had been exposed to COVID-19, were actively infected with it, or had recovered from it provided the deeply sampled blood TCRbeta repertoires that made up the dataset. The samples were drawn from two sources: the first 160 participants of the ongoing ImmuneRACE study, and 1,254 subjects contributed by 6 global collaborators. Study-wide conclusions, independent of this receptor: Clinical and demographic metadata were provided uncurated, with the amount varying by source and participant.

TCRbeta CDR3 regions were amplified from genomic DNA by means of the immunoSEQ Assay, a bias-controlled multiplex PCR. From the authors' description of their analysis: The number of nucleated cells in each sample was estimated by amplification of reference gene primers within the assay. To quantify the absolute abundance of each unique TCRbeta CDR3 rearrangement, sequence reads were collapsed and filtered. For each sample, productive Simpson clonality was calculated by taking the square root of Simpson's diversity index across productive rearrangements. TCRdb provides this immuneACCESS table in a form limited to in-frame rearrangements. Some clones are lacking; in checked studies, under half of them reflect an unresolved V gene, and why the rest are absent is not known. The V and J calls and clone size come from that table; D and trimming were worked out from the DNA. The sample contains about 170,000 clones, around nine tenths of them found a single time. The leading ten clones occupy roughly 3.7% of the sample.

Trimming removed 7 bases from V and 2 bases from J, leaving 11 bases between the germline ends. The CDR3 spans 13 residues, from the cysteine through the phenylalanine. The read is trimmed to its CDR3 DNA, 39 bases read in frame from base 1. CDR1 SNHLY and CDR2 FYNNEI were looked up in the germline V gene. This clone was seen a few times. It lacks a known antigen. Base qualities were left out, and no much larger clone turns up one base away. The collaborating institutions used their own protocols to collect whole blood in K2EDTA tubes. For TCRbeta analysis, collaborators shipped samples in one of three forms: frozen whole blood, isolated PBMCs, or DNA extracted from either of those sample types.

Sequencing used peripheral blood. The chain couples TRBV2 to TRBJ1-1, with the D segment identity uncertain. The TCR was taken from a man aged 18 to 35 with active or convalescent COVID-19. The base sequence is TGTGCCAGCATCCCGGGTTATAACACTGAAGCTTTCTTT. Translated, this gives CASIPGYNTEAFF. When the CDR3 is completed using the reference TRBV2 and TRBJ1-1 genes on either side, the full variable domain is EPEVTQTPSHQVTQMGQEVILRCVPISNHLYFYWYRQILGQKVEFLVSFYNNEISEKSEIFDDQFSVERPDGSNFTLKIRSTKLEDSAMYFCASIPGYNTEAFFGQGTRLTVV.